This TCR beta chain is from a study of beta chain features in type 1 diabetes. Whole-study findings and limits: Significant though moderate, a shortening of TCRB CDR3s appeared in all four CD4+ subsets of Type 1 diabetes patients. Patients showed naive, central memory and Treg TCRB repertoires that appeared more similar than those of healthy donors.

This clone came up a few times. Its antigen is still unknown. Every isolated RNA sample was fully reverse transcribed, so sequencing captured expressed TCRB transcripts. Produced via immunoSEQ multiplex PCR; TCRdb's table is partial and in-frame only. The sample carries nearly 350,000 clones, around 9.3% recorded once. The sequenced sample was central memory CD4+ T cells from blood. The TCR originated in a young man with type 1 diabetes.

CDR3 bases: TGTGCCAGCAGAGTGACAGGGGTGCCCACAGATACGCAGTATTTT. Translating gives CASRVTGVPTDTQYF. The genes are TRBV27 and TRBJ2-3; 8 bases map to TRBD1. The CDR3 is 15 amino acids. The V gene end was trimmed by 6 bases and the J gene end by 2 bases; junction bases not matched to a gene: 7. The germline CDR1 and CDR2 sequences are MNHEY and SMNVEV (reference sequence).